This paragraph covers one T cell receptor (beta chain) sequence. The antigen is not known. Germline values: CDR1 KGHSH, CDR2 LQKENI. With 2 bases clipped from V and 3 bases from J, the junction kept 3 bases outside the gene matches. CDR3 length: 15 residues. Run at survey level, the immunoSEQ assay was version v3.0. The method was immunoSEQ multiplex PCR; TCRdb's version includes in-frame clones alone and lacks a portion of them. The table lists 25,000 to 35,000 clones, 75% to 95% of them singletons. This entry belongs to a study of long-term antiretroviral therapy in people with HIV. Findings and limits, study-wide: The clones with expansion before ART were dominant in the repertoire at all time points. It was observed that HIV repertoires exhibited narrower CDR3 length ranges than controls.

The clonotype comes from a middle-aged woman with HIV. This material consisted of unsorted PBMCs, taken 5.2 years after starting antiretroviral therapy. This rearrangement joins TRBV18 to TRBJ2-2; 7 bases map to TRBD2. CDR3 in DNA: TGTGCCAGCTCACCAATGCGGGAGTACACCGGGGAGCTGTTTTTT. Protein product: CASSPMREYTGELFF.